This T cell receptor beta chain is from a study of cytomegalovirus exposure and HLA in healthy donors. The CDR3 is made up of 15 amino acids. Trimming left V 0 bases short and J 2 bases short, with 9 bases between. Germline CDR1 is SGDLS and CDR2 is YYNGEE. Broader study findings: Prediction of most subjects' HLA-A and HLA-B alleles by TCR beta sequences was reportedly accurate.

This clone was observed once. Its matching antigen is unknown. A multiplex PCR was run with 60 Vbeta primers and 13 Jbeta primers. Method: immunoSEQ multiplex PCR; TCRdb's copy keeps in-frame clones and lacks some. The data show about 160,000 clones, roughly four fifths seen once. The chain has TRBV9 and TRBJ1-5, with D unresolved. The sequence came from a man in his fifties or sixties in good health and CMV-seropositive. Sequencing used PBMCs. CDR3 region: CASSVGVLGNQPQHF. CDR3 bases: TGTGCCAGCAGCGTAGGAGTCCTGGGCAATCAGCCCCAGCATTTT.